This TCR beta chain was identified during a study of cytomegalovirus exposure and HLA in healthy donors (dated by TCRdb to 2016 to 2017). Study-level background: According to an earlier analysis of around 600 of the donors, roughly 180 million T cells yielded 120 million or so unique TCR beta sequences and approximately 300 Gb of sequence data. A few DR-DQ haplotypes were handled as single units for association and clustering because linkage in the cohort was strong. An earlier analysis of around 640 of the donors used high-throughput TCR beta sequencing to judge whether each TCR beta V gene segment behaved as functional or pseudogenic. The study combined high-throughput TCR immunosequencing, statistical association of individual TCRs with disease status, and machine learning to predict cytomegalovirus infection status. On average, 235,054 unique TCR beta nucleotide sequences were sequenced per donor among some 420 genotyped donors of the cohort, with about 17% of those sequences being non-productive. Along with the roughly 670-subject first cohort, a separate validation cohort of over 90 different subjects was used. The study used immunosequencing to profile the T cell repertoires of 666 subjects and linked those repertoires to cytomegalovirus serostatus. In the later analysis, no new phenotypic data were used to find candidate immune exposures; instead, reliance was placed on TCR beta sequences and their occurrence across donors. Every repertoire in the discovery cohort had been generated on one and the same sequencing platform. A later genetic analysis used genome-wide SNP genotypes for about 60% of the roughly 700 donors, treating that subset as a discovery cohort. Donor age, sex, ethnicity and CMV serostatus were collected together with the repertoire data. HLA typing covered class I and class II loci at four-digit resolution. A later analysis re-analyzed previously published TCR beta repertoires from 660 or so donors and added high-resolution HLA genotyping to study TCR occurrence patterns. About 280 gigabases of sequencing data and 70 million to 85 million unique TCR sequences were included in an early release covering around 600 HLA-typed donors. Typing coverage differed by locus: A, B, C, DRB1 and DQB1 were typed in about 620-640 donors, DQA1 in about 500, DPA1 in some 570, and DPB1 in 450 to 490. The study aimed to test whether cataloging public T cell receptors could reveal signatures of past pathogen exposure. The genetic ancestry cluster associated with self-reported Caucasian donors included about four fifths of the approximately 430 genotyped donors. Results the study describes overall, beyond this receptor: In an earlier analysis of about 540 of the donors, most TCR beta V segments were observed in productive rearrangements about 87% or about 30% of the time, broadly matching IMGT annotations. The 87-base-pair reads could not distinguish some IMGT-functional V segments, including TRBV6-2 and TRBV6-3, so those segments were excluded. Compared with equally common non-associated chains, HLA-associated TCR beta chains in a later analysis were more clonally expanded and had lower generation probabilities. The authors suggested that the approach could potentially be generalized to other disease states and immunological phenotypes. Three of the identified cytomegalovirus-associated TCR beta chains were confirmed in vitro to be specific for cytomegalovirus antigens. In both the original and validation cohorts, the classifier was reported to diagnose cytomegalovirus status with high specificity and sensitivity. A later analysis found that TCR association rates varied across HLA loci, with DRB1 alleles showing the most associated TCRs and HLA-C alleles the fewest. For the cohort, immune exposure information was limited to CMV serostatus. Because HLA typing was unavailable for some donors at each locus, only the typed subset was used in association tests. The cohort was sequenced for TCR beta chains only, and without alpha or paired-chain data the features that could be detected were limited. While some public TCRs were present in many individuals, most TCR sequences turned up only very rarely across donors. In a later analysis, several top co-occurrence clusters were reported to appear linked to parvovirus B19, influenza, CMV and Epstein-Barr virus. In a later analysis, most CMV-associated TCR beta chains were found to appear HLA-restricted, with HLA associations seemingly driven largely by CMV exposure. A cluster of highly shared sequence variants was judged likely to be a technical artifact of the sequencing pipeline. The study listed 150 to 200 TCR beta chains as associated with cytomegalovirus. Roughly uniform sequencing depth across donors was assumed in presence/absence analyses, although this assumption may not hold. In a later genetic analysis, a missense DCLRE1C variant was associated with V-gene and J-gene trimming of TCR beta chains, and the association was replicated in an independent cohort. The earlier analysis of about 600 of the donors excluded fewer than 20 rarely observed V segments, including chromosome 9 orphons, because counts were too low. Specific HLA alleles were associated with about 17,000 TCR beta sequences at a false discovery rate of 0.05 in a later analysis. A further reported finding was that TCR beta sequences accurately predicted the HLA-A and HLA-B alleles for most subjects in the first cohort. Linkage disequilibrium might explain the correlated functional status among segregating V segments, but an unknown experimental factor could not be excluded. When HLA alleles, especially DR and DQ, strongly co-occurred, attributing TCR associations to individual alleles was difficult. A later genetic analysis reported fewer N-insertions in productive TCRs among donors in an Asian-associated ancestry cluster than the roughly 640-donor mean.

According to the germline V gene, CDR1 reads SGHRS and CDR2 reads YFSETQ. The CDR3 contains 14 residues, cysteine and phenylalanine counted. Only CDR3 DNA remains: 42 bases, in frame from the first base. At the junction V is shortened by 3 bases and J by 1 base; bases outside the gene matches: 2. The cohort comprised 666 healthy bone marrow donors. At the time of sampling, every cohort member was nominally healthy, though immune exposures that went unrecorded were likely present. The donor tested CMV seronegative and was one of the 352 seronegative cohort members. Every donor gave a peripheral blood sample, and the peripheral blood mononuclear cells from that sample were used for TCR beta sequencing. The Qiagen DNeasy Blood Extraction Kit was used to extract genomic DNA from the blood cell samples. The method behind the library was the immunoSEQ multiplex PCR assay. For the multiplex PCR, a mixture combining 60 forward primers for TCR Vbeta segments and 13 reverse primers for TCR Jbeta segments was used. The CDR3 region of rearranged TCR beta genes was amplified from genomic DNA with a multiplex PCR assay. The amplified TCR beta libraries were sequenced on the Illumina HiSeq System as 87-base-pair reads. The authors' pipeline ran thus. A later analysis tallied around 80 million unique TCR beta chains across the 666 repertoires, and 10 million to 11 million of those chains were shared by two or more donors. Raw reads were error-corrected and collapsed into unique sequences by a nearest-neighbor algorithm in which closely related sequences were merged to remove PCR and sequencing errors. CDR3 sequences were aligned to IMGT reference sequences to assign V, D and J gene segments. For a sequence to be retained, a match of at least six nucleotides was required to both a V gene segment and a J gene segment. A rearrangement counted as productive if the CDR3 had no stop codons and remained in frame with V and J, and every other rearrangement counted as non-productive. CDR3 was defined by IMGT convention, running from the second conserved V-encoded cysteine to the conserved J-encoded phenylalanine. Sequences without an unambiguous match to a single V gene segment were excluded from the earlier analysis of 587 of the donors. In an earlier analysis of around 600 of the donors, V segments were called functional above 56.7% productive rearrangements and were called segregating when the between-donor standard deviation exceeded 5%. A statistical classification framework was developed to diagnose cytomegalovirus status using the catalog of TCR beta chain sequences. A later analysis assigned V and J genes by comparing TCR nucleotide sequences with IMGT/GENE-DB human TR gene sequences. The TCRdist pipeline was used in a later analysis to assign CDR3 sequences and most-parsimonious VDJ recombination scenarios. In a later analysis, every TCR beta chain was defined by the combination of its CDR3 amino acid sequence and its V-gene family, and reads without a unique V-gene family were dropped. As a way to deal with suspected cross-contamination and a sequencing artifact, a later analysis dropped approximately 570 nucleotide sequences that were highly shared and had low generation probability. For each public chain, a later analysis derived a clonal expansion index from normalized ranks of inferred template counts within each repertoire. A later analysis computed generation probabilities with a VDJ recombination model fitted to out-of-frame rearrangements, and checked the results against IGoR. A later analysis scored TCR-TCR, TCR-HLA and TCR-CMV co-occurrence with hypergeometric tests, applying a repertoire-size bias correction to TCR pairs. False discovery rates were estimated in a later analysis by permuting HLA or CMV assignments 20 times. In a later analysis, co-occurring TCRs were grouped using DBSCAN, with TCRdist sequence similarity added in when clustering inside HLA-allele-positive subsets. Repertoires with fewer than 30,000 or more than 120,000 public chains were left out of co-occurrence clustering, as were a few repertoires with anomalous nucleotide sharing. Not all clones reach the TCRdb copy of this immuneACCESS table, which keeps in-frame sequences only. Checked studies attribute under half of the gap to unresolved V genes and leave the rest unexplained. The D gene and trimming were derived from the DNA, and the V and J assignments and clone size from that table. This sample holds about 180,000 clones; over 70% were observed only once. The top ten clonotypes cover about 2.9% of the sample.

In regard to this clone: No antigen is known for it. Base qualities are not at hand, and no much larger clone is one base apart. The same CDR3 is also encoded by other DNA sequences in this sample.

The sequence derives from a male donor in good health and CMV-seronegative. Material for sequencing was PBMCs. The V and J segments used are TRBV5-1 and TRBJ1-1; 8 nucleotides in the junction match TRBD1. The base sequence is TGCGCCAGCAGCTCTGGACAGGGGAACACTGAAGCTTTCTTT. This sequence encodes CASSSGQGNTEAFF.